A single sample is the source of the 24 T cell receptor beta chains below, sequenced in a study of cytomegalovirus exposure and HLA in healthy donors (dated by TCRdb to the late 2010s). Library prep was done by the immunoSEQ multiplex PCR assay. A mixture of 60 forward primers for TCR Vbeta segments and 13 reverse primers for TCR Jbeta segments was used in the multiplex PCR. TCRdb took over this immuneACCESS table, retaining in-frame rearrangements with V and J assigned. Such tables are incomplete; in checked studies, under half of the missing clones stem from an unresolved V gene, and the remainder is unexplained. This sample has about 160,000 clones in its table, and around nine tenths of those were observed once. The ten largest clones add up to roughly 1.8% of the sample. Sequenced material: PBMCs. The receptors were sampled from a woman aged 18-35 years in good health and CMV-seronegative.

The rearrangement joins TRBV28 to TRBJ1-3; 8 nucleotides line up with TRBD1. V shed 1 base and J 8 bases; nucleotides not matched to a gene: 4. Germline V gives CDR1 MDHEN, CDR2 SYDVKM. The CDR3 has 14 amino acids. CDR3 nucleotide sequence: TGTGCCAGCAGTTTATCGGACAGGGTGGACACCATATATTTT. Protein: CASSLSDRVDTIYF.

The gene calls are TRBV15 and TRBJ2-1; 7 bases agree with TRBD2. The CDR3 is made up of 17 amino acids. Germline V CDR1 and CDR2: LNHNV, YYDKDF (reference sequence). The V segment lost 0 bases and the J segment 5 bases; nucleotides outside the gene matches: 10. The CDR3 DNA is TGTGCCACCAGCAGAGATAGGGACTACGGCCGAGACAATGAGCAGTTCTTC. As protein: CATSRDRDYGRDNEQFF.

This chain uses TRBV30 with TRBJ2-1; D unclear. This CDR3 spans 11 amino acids. V was pared by 0 bases and J by 10 bases, with 7 bases between. Germline values: CDR1 GTSNPN, CDR2 SVGIG (reference sequence). The CDR3 DNA reads TGTGCCTGGAGTGTAGCCGAAGAGCAGTTCTTC. Protein: CAWSVAEEQFF.

The chain couples TRBV27 to TRBJ2-2; 13 nucleotides line up with TRBD2. Trimming cost V 6 bases and J 4 bases; bases outside gene matches: 14. The CDR3 extends over 19 amino acids. The germline V gene encodes CDR1 MNHEY and CDR2 SMNVEV (reference sequence). CDR3 in amino acids: CASSRTGSGTSGTTGELFF. CDR3 bases: TGTGCCAGCAGCCGTACCGGGTCTGGGACTAGCGGGACCACCGGGGAGCTGTTTTTT.

This chain connects TRBV27 to TRBJ2-3; 8 bases are a match to TRBD1. This CDR3 is 13 amino acids long. Trimming at V came to 7 bases and at J to 4 bases, leaving 4 bases not matched to a gene. The V gene's germline CDR1 is MNHEY and CDR2 SMNVEV (reference sequence). The CDR3 DNA reads TGTGCCAGCATTCCAGGGGGCGCAGATACGCAGTATTTT. Encoded protein: CASIPGGADTQYF.

V gene TRBV5-8 combines with J gene TRBJ1-5; a weak D match, TRBD1 (6 bases). Germline V CDR1 and CDR2: SGHTS, YDEGEE. Trimming stripped 5 bases from V and 4 bases from J, with 16 bases between. The CDR3 is 15 amino acids. The CDR3 region has the DNA TGTGCCAGCAGTCTATTATTTCAGGGGAATCAGCCCCAGCATTTT. This gives the protein CASSLLFQGNQPQHF.

The V and J genes are TRBV5-1 and TRBJ2-7, with TRBD1 as a possible D gene (5 bases). The CDR3 has 13 amino acids. Germline assignment: CDR1 SGHRS and CDR2 YFSETQ. V lost 4 bases to trimming and J lost 2 bases, with 10 bases between them. CDR3 protein: CASSPDSPYEQYF. CDR3 DNA sequence: TGCGCCAGCAGCCCCGACAGCCCCTACGAGCAGTACTTC. Combining the CDR3 with reference TRBV5-1 and TRBJ2-7 gives the whole variable domain KAGVTQTPRYLIKTRGQQVTLSCSPISGHRSVSWYQQTPGQGLQFLFEYFSETQRNKGNFPGRFSGRQFSNSRSEMNVSTLELGDSALYLCASSPDSPYEQYFGPGTRLTVT.

The chain is built from TRBV27 and TRBJ2-7; 7 nucleotides agree with TRBD1. The V gene's germline CDR1 is MNHEY and CDR2 SMNVEV (reference sequence). The CDR3 runs to 14 residues. Trimming removed 2 bases from V and 2 bases from J; junction bases left unmatched: 3. CDR3 in DNA: TGTGCCAGCAGTTTAGTAGGACAGGCCTACGAGCAGTACTTC. Translation gives CASSLVGQAYEQYF.

This sequence joins TRBV7-7 and TRBJ2-5; D possibly corresponds to TRBD2 (5 bases). Germline V lookup: CDR1 SSHAT, CDR2 FNYEAQ (reference sequence). Trimming left V 5 bases short and J 4 bases short, with 11 bases between. The CDR3 consists of 13 residues. CDR3 residues: CASSPGGGETQYF. The CDR3 coding sequence is TGTGCCAGCAGCCCCGGAGGAGGAGAGACCCAGTACTTC. The variable domain in full, with the rest retrieved from reference TRBV7-7 and TRBJ2-5, is GAGVSQSPRYKVTKRGQDVTLRCDPISSHATLYWYQQALGQGPEFLTYFNYEAQPDKSGLPSDRFSAERPEGSISTLTIQRTEQRDSAMYRCASSPGGGETQYFGPGTRLLVL.

The chain uses TRBV28 and TRBJ1-5; D gene ambiguous. Trimming removed 1 base from V and 1 base from J, with 14 bases in between. CDR1 MDHEN and CDR2 SYDVKM come from the germline V gene. The CDR3 has 17 residues. The DNA of the CDR3 is TGTGCCAGCAGTTTATCCCTAAGGTGGGCCAGCAATCAGCCCCAGCATTTT. This encodes CASSLSLRWASNQPQHF.

This rearrangement joins TRBV7-8 to TRBJ2-1, with D tentatively TRBD2 (5 bases). Between the trimmed V and J ends, which lost 1 base and 0 bases, there was a span of 13 bases. CDR1 is SGHVS and CDR2 is FQNEAQ in the germline V gene. CDR3 length: 17 residues. The CDR3 reads CASSLGRILLSYNEQFF. In DNA, the CDR3 is TGTGCCAGCAGCTTAGGGAGGATATTACTCTCCTACAATGAGCAGTTCTTC.

This clone was observed a single time. The chain is built from TRBV27 and TRBJ1-6; D is uncertain. Germline V lookup: CDR1 MNHEY, CDR2 SMNVEV (reference sequence). Trimming left V 3 bases short and J 9 bases short, with 12 bases between. CDR3 length: 14 residues. The CDR3 nucleotides read TGTGCCAGCAGTTTGGGGAGGATGGGTTCACCCCTCCACTTT. Translation gives CASSLGRMGSPLHF.

This clone was seen a single time. The chain carries TRBV28 and TRBJ2-7, with D perhaps matching TRBD2 (6 bases). This CDR3 region has 14 residues. V was trimmed by 6 bases and J by 6 bases, leaving 18 bases between them. CDR1 and CDR2 (germline): MDHEN, SYDVKM. CDR3 DNA: TGTGCCAGCAGCCCTGGACTACCCGCGGGCGAGCAGTACTTC. Translating gives CASSPGLPAGEQYF.

CDR3 nucleotide sequence: TGTGCCAGCAGGGTACAGAACACCGGGGAGCTGTTTTTT. This gives the protein CASRVQNTGELFF. The gene calls are TRBV28 and TRBJ2-2; D not certain. V lost 6 bases, J lost 1 base, and 6 bases lay in between. CDR3 length equals 13 residues. Germline lookup yields CDR1 MDHEN and CDR2 SYDVKM.

The chain links TRBV6-6 to TRBJ1-1; D is unresolved. The germline V gene encodes CDR1 MNHNY and CDR2 SVGAGI (reference sequence). V was cut by 6 bases and J by 1 base, with 15 bases left in between. The CDR3 totals 15 residues. The CDR3 protein is CASSPSPVRNTEAFF. In nucleotides, the CDR3 is TGTGCCAGCAGCCCGAGCCCCGTTAGGAACACTGAAGCTTTCTTT.

This rearrangement joins TRBV5-1 to TRBJ1-4; a weak D match, TRBD1 (5 bases). Between the trimmed V and J ends, which lost 0 bases and 3 bases, there was a span of 12 bases. CDR1 is SGHRS, CDR2 YFSETQ, per germline. This CDR3 has 16 amino acids. The CDR3 loop reads CASSLGDSFPNEKLFF. The CDR3 nucleotides read TGCGCCAGCAGCTTGGGGGACTCTTTCCCTAATGAAAAACTGTTTTTT.

J is TRBJ1-3 and V is TRBV29-1, with TRBD1 matching over 7 bases. CDR3 length: 14 amino acids. Unmatched junction bases numbered 9, after V lost 7 bases and J lost 3 bases. CDR1 is SQVTM and CDR2 is ANQGSEA in the germline V gene. CDR3 loop: CSGHTGEGGNTIYF. The CDR3 DNA reads as TGCAGCGGCCACACAGGGGAAGGTGGAAACACCATATATTTT.

This clone was recorded once. The chain is built from TRBV28 and TRBJ2-2; 7 positions match TRBD2. The CDR3 contains 12 residues. CDR1 is MDHEN, CDR2 SYDVKM, per germline. CDR3: CASVRGVGELFF. CDR3 sequence (DNA): TGTGCATCTGTCCGGGGGGTAGGGGAGCTGTTTTTT.

This clone appeared a single time. The V call is TRBV27, the J call TRBJ2-5; 8 nucleotides line up with TRBD1. The CDR3 consists of 15 residues. Losses at the gene ends were 5 bases for V and 5 bases for J; bases not matched to a gene: 10. Germline CDR1 and CDR2: MNHEY and SMNVEV (reference sequence). CDR3 in DNA: TGTGCCAGCAGTCAGGGGGCCGGTTCGTCGGAGACCCAGTACTTC. Its protein product is CASSQGAGSSETQYF.

V usage is TRBV2 and J usage is TRBJ2-5; no clear D gene. The CDR3 sequence is 14 residues long. The germline V gene has CDR1 SNHLY and CDR2 FYNNEI. Trimming left V 8 bases short and J 1 base short, with 14 bases between. Here the CDR3 DNA reads TGTGCCAGCCAGGTGTCGGCCTCCCAAGAGACCCAGTACTTC. Translation gives CASQVSASQETQYF.

The rearrangement joins TRBV28 to TRBJ1-5; 9 bases fit TRBD1. In germline, CDR1 is MDHEN, CDR2 SYDVKM. The CDR3 spans 14 residues. V shed 7 bases, J shed 15 bases, and the junction held 16 bases outside the gene matches. CDR3 loop: CASNLDRGLVFWHF. CDR3 sequence (DNA): TGTGCCAGCAACCTCGACAGGGGGTTGGTTTTTTGGCATTTT.

This clone was recorded once. The chain joins TRBV30 to TRBJ2-1; D uncertain. The V and J ends lost 8 bases and 4 bases respectively, with 9 bases between them. The CDR3 has 11 amino acids. Germline values: CDR1 GTSNPN, CDR2 SVGIG (reference sequence). This chain's CDR3 is CAVRGYNEQFF. CDR3 nucleotides: TGTGCCGTCAGAGGTTACAATGAGCAGTTCTTC.

The chain is built from TRBV5-4 and TRBJ2-2; no firm D call. Germline values: CDR1 SGHNT, CDR2 YYREEE (reference sequence). The CDR3 has 13 amino acids. V lost 4 bases to trimming and J lost 6 bases, with 10 bases between them. CDR3 DNA sequence: TGTGCCAGCAGCCCGACATCAGCCGGGGAGCTGTTTTTT. The encoded protein is CASSPTSAGELFF.

There are a few counts of this clone. The chain links TRBV10-3 to TRBJ1-5; D perhaps matches TRBD1 (5 bases). Germline lookup yields CDR1 ENHRY and CDR2 SYGVKD. V lost 4 bases, J lost 1 base, and 5 bases lay in between. The CDR3 has 13 amino acids. The CDR3 spells CAISGQSNQPQHF. The CDR3 nucleotides read TGTGCCATCAGTGGACAGAGCAATCAGCCCCAGCATTTT.